Each of the 6 T cell receptor beta chains below was sequenced from the same sample in a study of blood T cell repertoires in COVID-19. Clones were sequenced by immunoSEQ multiplex PCR, and TCRdb holds only the in-frame ones, with some missing. Of about 100,000 clones in the sample, 86% are singletons; the top ten hold 1.5% to 2%. The sample consisted of peripheral blood. The receptors originated from an elderly man with acute or convalescent COVID-19.

The chain has TRBV6-6 and TRBJ2-7; maybe TRBD2 (6 bases). Germline CDR1 reads MNHNY; CDR2 reads SVGAGI (reference sequence). The CDR3 totals 13 residues. V gave up 7 bases and J gave up 0 bases, with 10 bases separating them. The CDR3 DNA sequence: TGTGCCAGCACCCTCGGGAGCTCCTACGAGCAGTACTTC. This gives the protein CASTLGSSYEQYF.

The V gene is TRBV4-2, the J gene TRBJ2-7; 11 bases map to TRBD2. The length of the CDR3 is 16 residues. The germline V gene encodes CDR1 LGHNA and CDR2 YNFKEQ. V lost 0 bases to trimming and J lost 0 bases; unmatched junction nucleotides: 1. In DNA form, the CDR3 reads TGTGCCAGCAGCCAAGATAGCGGGGGGGGCTCCTACGAGCAGTACTTC. This sequence encodes CASSQDSGGGSYEQYF.

This chain uses TRBV10-3 with TRBJ2-1; the match to TRBD2 covers 7 bases. The V gene end was trimmed by 2 bases and the J gene end by 8 bases; junction bases not matched to a gene: 9. The CDR3 has 15 amino acids. Germline loops: CDR1 ENHRY, CDR2 SYGVKD. The CDR3, as DNA: TGTGCCATCAGTGAGATGGCTAGCGGTCGAGATGAGCAGTTCTTC. Residues: CAISEMASGRDEQFF.

V is TRBV6-1 and J is TRBJ1-2; D is perhaps TRBD1 (6 bases). This CDR3 contains 13 residues. V was pared by 3 bases and J by 7 bases, with 12 bases between. CDR1 and CDR2 from the germline V gene are MNHNS and SASEGT. The CDR3 sequence: CASSENRAGGYTF. The CDR3, as DNA: TGTGCCAGCAGTGAGAACAGGGCAGGTGGCTACACCTTC.

V and J are TRBV5-4 and TRBJ2-3; maybe TRBD2 (5 bases). Germline assignment: CDR1 SGHNT and CDR2 YYREEE (reference sequence). V was cut by 4 bases and J by 6 bases, with 21 bases left in between. The length of the CDR3 is 16 residues. CDR3 loop: CASSPETGLLSDTQYF. The CDR3 region has the DNA TGTGCCAGCAGCCCGGAGACGGGGTTATTGAGCGATACGCAGTATTTT.

The chain carries TRBV30 and TRBJ2-3; TRBD2 matches 7 bases. After removal of 7 bases from V and 4 bases from J, the junction contained 8 bases not matched to a gene. Looked up from germline, CDR1 is GTSNPN and CDR2 is SVGIG (reference sequence). The CDR3 is 13 amino acids. This chain's CDR3 is CALDGGSADTQYF. CDR3 coding DNA: TGTGCCTTAGACGGGGGGAGCGCAGATACGCAGTATTTT.